This T cell receptor (beta chain) was recovered during a study of T cells after yellow fever vaccination. Trimming shortened V by 3 bases and J by 0 bases, and 11 bases separated the two germline ends. The CDR3 runs 15 residues. By 5'RACE template switching, TCR cDNA was produced, with a universal primer site and UMIs added in the process. TCRdb passed the 5' RACE reads through MiXCR, listing each CDR3 protein once. The sample holds 500,000 to 650,000 distinct CDR3 sequences, roughly a sixth seen once. This sequence was found in a man in his late teens or twenties who received the YFV17D yellow fever vaccine. The V call is TRBV12-3 or TRBV12-4, the J call TRBJ2-5; D is unresolved. The sample consisted of PBMCs, taken less than 6 days after the first yellow fever vaccination. This CDR3 is CASSFIRKDQETQYF. CDR3 nucleotide sequence: TGTGCCAGCAGTTTTATACGTAAGGACCAAGAGACCCAGTACTTC.